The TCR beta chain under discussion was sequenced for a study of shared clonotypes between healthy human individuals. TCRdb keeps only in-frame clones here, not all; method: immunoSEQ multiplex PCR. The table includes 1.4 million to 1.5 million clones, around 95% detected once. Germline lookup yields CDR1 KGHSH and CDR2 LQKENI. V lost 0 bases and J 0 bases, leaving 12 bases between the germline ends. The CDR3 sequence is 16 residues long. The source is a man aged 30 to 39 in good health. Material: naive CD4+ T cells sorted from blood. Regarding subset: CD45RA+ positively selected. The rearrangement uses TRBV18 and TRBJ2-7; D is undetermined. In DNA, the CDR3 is TGTGCCAGCTCACCACCCCCACAGTTTAACTCCTACGAGCAGTACTTC. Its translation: CASSPPPQFNSYEQYF.